Presented here are 6 T cell receptor beta chains from one specimen sequenced in a study of identical twins. TCRdb fed the 5' RACE reads into MiXCR, producing one record per CDR3 protein. The data contain approximately 590,000 distinct CDR3 sequences, approximately 10% of them singletons. These data also featured in a second study, about yellow fever vaccine responses in identical twins.

The sample comprised PBMCs. These receptors originate from a woman between 18 and 29 years old in good health.

This clonotype showed up just a few times. The V call is TRBV6-5, the J call TRBJ2-7; D gene unclear. CDR3 size: 13 residues. Germline loops: CDR1 MNHEY, CDR2 SVGAGI. With 0 bases removed from V and 5 bases from J, the gap between germline ends came to 8 bases. CDR3: CASSYSIVDEQYF. The CDR3 DNA reads as TGTGCCAGCAGTTACTCGATAGTAGACGAGCAGTACTTC.

CDR3 loop: CASSFSSGVTGELFF. The DNA of the CDR3 is TGTGCCAGCAGCTTTTCTAGCGGTGTGACCGGGGAGCTGTTTTTT. V gene TRBV5-5 combines with J gene TRBJ2-2; TRBD2 matches at 7 bases. V lost 2 bases and J lost 5; bases outside the gene matches: 6. The CDR3 has 15 amino acids. Germline loops: CDR1 SGHKS, CDR2 YYEKEE (reference sequence).

Only a few counts were recorded for this clonotype. This chain links TRBV29-1 with TRBJ2-3, with 7 nucleotides matching TRBD2. V shed 4 bases and J 10 bases; nucleotides not matched to a gene: 11. Germline CDR1 SQVTM, CDR2 ANQGSEA. The CDR3 spans 13 residues. For the CDR3, the DNA is TGCAGCGTTGTAAGTGGGGGGACTAATCCGCAGTATTTT. Translated, it gives CSVVSGGTNPQYF.

In this sample, this clonotype turned up many times. V and J are TRBV7-6 and TRBJ2-4, with 14 bases fitting TRBD2. CDR1 is SGHVS, CDR2 FNYEAQ, per germline. This CDR3 spans 19 amino acids. Trimming at V came to 0 bases and at J to 0 bases, leaving 4 bases not matched to a gene. The DNA of the CDR3 is TGTGCCAGCAGCTTAGCGACTAGCGGGGGGGCTCTAGCCAAAAACATTCAGTACTTC. Protein product: CASSLATSGGALAKNIQYF.

A few counts support this clonotype. The rearrangement joins TRBV12-3 or TRBV12-4 to TRBJ2-1; 12 nucleotides align to TRBD2. This CDR3 has 15 amino acids. With V trimmed by 5 bases and J by 8 bases, 7 bases remained unmatched. The CDR3 reads CASSTTSGSIDEQFF. In DNA form, the CDR3 reads TGTGCCAGCAGTACGACTAGCGGGAGTATCGATGAGCAGTTCTTC.

The table lists this clonotype with a few counts. The rearrangement uses TRBV20-1 and TRBJ2-3; D is perhaps TRBD2 (5 bases). Looked up from germline, CDR1 is DFQATT and CDR2 is SNEGSKA (reference sequence). Trimming took 3 bases from V and 1 from J, leaving 14 bases between them. The CDR3 is 15 amino acids. The CDR3 sequence is CSARRASEGTDTQYF. DNA of the CDR3: TGCAGTGCTAGGCGGGCGAGCGAGGGCACAGATACGCAGTATTTT.